The 8 T cell receptor beta chains in this list originate from one sample, sequenced in a study of OX40 agonist ivuxolimab in advanced cancers. Clones were sequenced by immunoSEQ multiplex PCR, and TCRdb holds only the in-frame ones, with some missing. Counted here are some 89,000 clones, 80% to 90% occurring once; the ten biggest clones make up approximately 2%. The source was CD4+ or CD8+ T cells sorted from blood, collected in a trial of the OX40 agonist ivuxolimab. The receptor set was obtained from an adult with an advanced solid tumor such as melanoma, head and neck, liver or kidney cancer.

CDR3 nucleotides: TGCGCCAGCAGGAGGGAAACTGAAGCTTTCTTT. It yields the protein CASRRETEAFF. This chain connects TRBV5-1 to TRBJ1-1; D not resolved. Trimming took off 5 bases at V and 5 bases at J, with 7 bases between the two ends. CDR3 length: 11 amino acids. Germline CDR1 SGHRS, CDR2 YFSETQ.

This rearrangement joins TRBV6-4 to TRBJ1-4; D uncertain. The CDR3 contains 16 residues. CDR1 is MRHNA, CDR2 SNTAGT, per germline. V lost 6 bases and J 7 bases, leaving 21 bases between the germline ends. CDR3 sequence (DNA): TGTGCCAGCAGCGAGAACCCTGCACTTCAGGCTGAAAAACTGTTTTTT. Amino acid sequence: CASSENPALQAEKLFF.

The V gene is TRBV18, the J gene TRBJ1-3; 9 bases are a match to TRBD1. Germline assignment: CDR1 KGHSH and CDR2 LQKENI. The V segment lost 3 bases and the J segment 4 bases; nucleotides outside the gene matches: 1. This CDR3 is built from 14 residues. The CDR3 coding sequence is TGTGCCAGCTCACCGACAGGGGGAGGAAACACCATATATTTT. It specifies CASSPTGGGNTIYF.

The rearrangement links TRBV9 to TRBJ1-3; D unclear. From germline, CDR1 is SGDLS and CDR2 YYNGEE. V shed 0 bases and J shed 0 bases, with 7 bases lying between them. The CDR3 sequence is 15 residues long. The CDR3 loop is CASSVGLDSGNTIYF. As DNA, the CDR3 is TGTGCCAGCAGCGTAGGGCTTGACTCTGGAAACACCATATATTTT.

This clone was observed a handful of times. The chain has TRBV19 and TRBJ2-5, with unresolved D. Per the germline V gene, CDR1 is LNHDA and CDR2 is SQIVND (reference sequence). The CDR3 covers 14 residues. V lost 5 bases and J 1 base, leaving 11 bases between the germline ends. The CDR3 coding sequence is TGTGCCAGTAGTCCCGGACGGTCCCAAGAGACCCAGTACTTC. Its protein product is CASSPGRSQETQYF.

This rearrangement joins TRBV19 to TRBJ2-3, with D maybe TRBD2 (7 bases). V lost 7 bases, J lost 2 bases, and 13 bases lay in between. CDR3 length: 14 amino acids. Germline CDR1 reads LNHDA; CDR2 reads SQIVND (reference sequence). CDR3 coding DNA: TGTGCCAGTACCCGGGGGGACACCACAGATACGCAGTATTTT. Its protein is CASTRGDTTDTQYF.

The chain has TRBV18 and TRBJ1-1; D perhaps matches TRBD1 (6 bases). CDR3 length equals 17 residues. Trimming removed 3 bases at V and 1 base at J, with 18 bases between. CDR1 and CDR2 (germline): KGHSH, LQKENI. Here the CDR3 DNA reads TGTGCCAGCTCACCTAAACCTCAAGACAGGAGGAACACTGAAGCTTTCTTT. Protein sequence: CASSPKPQDRRNTEAFF.

V gene TRBV4-1 combines with J gene TRBJ1-6, with no clear D. With 1 base removed from V and 4 bases from J, the gap between germline ends came to 8 bases. The V gene's germline CDR1 is MGHRA and CDR2 YSYEKL. The CDR3 is 15 residues long. This CDR3 is CASSQGVSYNSPLHF. The CDR3 coding sequence is TGCGCCAGCAGCCAAGGGGTTTCGTATAATTCACCCCTCCACTTT.